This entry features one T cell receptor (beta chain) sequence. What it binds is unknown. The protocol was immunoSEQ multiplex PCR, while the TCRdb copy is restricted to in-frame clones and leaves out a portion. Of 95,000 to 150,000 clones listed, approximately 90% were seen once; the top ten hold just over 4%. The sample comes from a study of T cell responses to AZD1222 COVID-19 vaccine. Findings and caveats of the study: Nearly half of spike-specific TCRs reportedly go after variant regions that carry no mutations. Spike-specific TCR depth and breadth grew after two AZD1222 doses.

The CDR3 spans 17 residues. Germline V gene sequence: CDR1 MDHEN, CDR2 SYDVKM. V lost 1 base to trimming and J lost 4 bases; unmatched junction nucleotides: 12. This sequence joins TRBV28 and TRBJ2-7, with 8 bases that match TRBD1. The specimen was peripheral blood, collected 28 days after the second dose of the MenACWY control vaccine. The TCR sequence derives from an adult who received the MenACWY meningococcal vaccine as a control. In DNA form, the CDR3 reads TGTGCCAGCAGTTTATACGGCGGGACAGGAAGCTTTTACGAGCAGTACTTC. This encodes CASSLYGGTGSFYEQYF. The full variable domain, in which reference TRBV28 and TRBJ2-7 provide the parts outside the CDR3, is DVKVTQSSRYLVKRTGEKVFLECVQDMDHENMFWYRQDPGLGLRLIYFSYDVKMKEKGDIPEGYSVSREKKERFSLILESASTNQTSMYLCASSLYGGTGSFYEQYFGPGTRLTVT.